This T cell receptor (beta chain) was recovered during a study of blood T cell repertoires in COVID-19. Participant-reported clinical history was the basis for cohort assignment. There are 14 residues in the CDR3. V was cut by 4 bases and J by 0 bases, with 7 bases left in between. Germline CDR1 and CDR2: SGHDT and YYEEEE. Assay: immunoSEQ multiplex PCR; the TCRdb copy retains only in-frame clones and omits some. In the table there are some 300,000 clones, 88% of which are singletons. The sequencing sample was made of PBMCs or T cells enriched from blood (not recorded which). This receptor was obtained from a woman aged 55-70 years in a cohort exposed to, infected with or recovered from COVID-19 (not recorded which). This rearrangement joins TRBV5-6 to TRBJ1-4, with no clear D. The CDR3 coding sequence is TGTGCCAGCAGCCTAGAAGCAACTAATGAAAAACTGTTTTTT. Its translation: CASSLEATNEKLFF.